This T cell receptor (beta chain) was sequenced during a study of blood T cells in healthy people across ages (dated by TCRdb to between 2014 and 2017). As for the study more broadly: Template switching captured roughly one uniquely barcoded TCR beta cDNA molecule per two T cells in model experiments. Using deep sequencing normalized with unique cDNA molecular identifiers, the study measured how TCR beta repertoire diversity changes with age. Four age groups were formed from the donors: young (average 16 years), middle-aged (roughly 38), aged (approximately 60) and long-lived (about 80). To avoid experimental bias, donors of different ages were distributed randomly across sequencing lanes. Using the same blood draw, the study looked at two additional independent replicas of 1 million unique cDNA reads for two donors, one aged 18 to 30 and the other aged 80 or older.

Its CDR3 holds 15 amino acids, cysteine through phenylalanine. Only the CDR3 DNA stays, 45 bases, in frame from base 1. V is pruned by 6 bases and J by 3 bases, leaving 10 bases of the junction without a gene match. The germline V gene encodes CDR1 MDHEN and CDR2 SYDVKM. The roughly 37 donors, aged about 6 to 100 years, were systemically healthy Caucasian individuals from Russia. Each donor gave 8 to 10 milliliters of peripheral blood, drawn into EDTA-treated Vacutainer tubes. Ficoll-Paque density-gradient centrifugation was used to isolate PBMCs, with at least 7 million per sample. Total RNA was extracted from PBMCs with Trizol reagent, with at least 6 micrograms obtained per sample. For every donor, flow cytometry on a PBMC aliquot measured the percentage of naive CD45RAhigh/CD27high T cells. Receptors were amplified or captured by 5' RACE. This sample was sequenced with an Illumina HiSeq 2500. The second PCR ran for about 7 to 11 cycles and used a J-beta primer mix along with a sample-barcoded 5' primer. A template-switch 5' adaptor carrying 12 random nucleotides introduced a unique molecular identifier onto each TCR beta cDNA molecule. At least 2.5 million CDR3-containing paired-end reads were obtained from each sample. First-strand cDNA synthesis was performed from all RNA using the Mint cDNA synthesis kit, with priming by a TRBC-specific oligonucleotide. All cDNA was treated with uracil-DNA glycosylase and then went through a first 18-cycle PCR with the universal primers M1SS and BC2_uni_R. Concerning the study's data processing: Each sample was normalized by randomly selecting 1 million high-quality reads, each carrying a distinct molecular identifier. Instead of being binned into consensus sequences, reads with shared molecular identifiers were discarded. MiTCR, set to a Q25 quality threshold and the strictest error-elimination algorithm, was used for CDR3 identification, clonotype clustering and error correction. A nonparametric unseen species model with Euler transformation was used to estimate lower-bound total TCR beta diversity. The public reads were run again by TCRdb, first through fastp at Q25 and then through MiXCR, and only productive beta chains were kept. Under each unique CDR3 protein, matching rows form one entry showing the most common genes and DNA. Clone size and V and J calls follow TCRdb, not the original study. Across this sample there are roughly 1,800,000 distinct CDR3 sequences, with about 50% seen only once. Approximately 2.1% of the sample lies in the top ten.

Broader findings and caveats from the paper: Conclusive comparison of naive and antigen-experienced compartments was prevented by the profiling of bulk unsorted PBMCs. The CMV infection status of donors was not known, potentially confounding age-related changes in expanded clonotypes. Total diversity estimates from one million sequenced T cells were considered lower bounds and underestimates. The percentage of naive T cells measured by flow cytometry correlated strongly with observed TCR beta diversity. Observed TCR beta diversity per million T cells fell roughly linearly with age, and a significant reduction was already apparent by age around 40. The long-lived group showed more naive CD4+ T cells, fewer expanded clones and increased TCR diversity than the aged group, suggesting age selection.

Worth noting for this clonotype: What this receptor recognizes is not known. There are no base qualities to consult, and no much larger clone falls within one base.

The chain couples TRBV28 to TRBJ2-7, and 8 junctional nucleotides match TRBD1. Input material: blood. The receptor was isolated from a woman aged 40 to 50 in good health. The base sequence is TGTGCCAGCAGGTCGCAGGGGGCGACCAACTACGAGCAGTACTTC. Its product reads: CASRSQGATNYEQYF.